The next 2 T cell receptor beta chains were all read from a single sample in a study of blood T cells in healthy people across ages. It was with a sample-barcoded 5' primer and a J-beta primer mix that a second PCR of roughly 7 to 12 cycles was run. TCRdb processed the 5' RACE reads anew with MiXCR; each CDR3 protein has one entry. The sample shows fewer than 900,000 distinct CDR3 sequences, around 36% of them seen only once. The sample consisted of blood. The receptor set was obtained from a man aged 18 to 30 in good health.

On this clonotype: A read error is possible here, since a much larger clone lies one base away. The rearrangement joins TRBV12-3 or TRBV12-4 to TRBJ2-5, with a weak D call TRBD2 (6 bases). The CDR3 runs to 14 residues. The V end was cut by 6 bases, the J end by 2 bases, with 13 bases between. This CDR3 is CASSSNGGQETQYF. CDR3 DNA: TGTGCCAGCAGCTCTAACGGGGGTCAAGAGACCCAGTACTTC.

This clonotype has just a few counts. The V gene is TRBV6-1, the J gene TRBJ2-3, with D possibly TRBD2 on 5 matching bases. Deletions cut 6 bases from V and 1 base from J, with 20 bases between. The CDR3 is made up of 17 amino acids. CDR1 and CDR2 (germline): MNHNS, SASEGT. CDR3 sequence reads: CASSPRVGGSRTDTQYF. The CDR3, as DNA: TGTGCCAGCAGCCCAAGGGTAGGCGGGTCGCGCACAGATACGCAGTATTTT.